These T cell receptor beta chains were read from a single sample in a study of graft-versus-host responses after intestinal transplantation. The assay was immunoSEQ multiplex PCR, and TCRdb's table has in-frame clones only and misses some. The table records about 39,000 clones, over 90% of them present only once. Which antigens these TCRs recognize remains unknown. The specimen comprised unstimulated CD8+ T cells sorted from spleen or lymph node cells, sampled before transplant. These receptors originate from a human donor who was the organ donor for an intestinal transplant. Each CDR3 is given with its conserved first and last residue. D genes are given only for firm matches. Not all rows give a size; the values are once, few, many and, for expanded clones, a class.

j_gene,abundance,d_gene,v_gene,CDR3nt,CDR3aa
TRBJ2-7,-,-,TRBV11-3,TGTGCCAGCAGCTCTTCGGAAACCTACGAGCAGTACTTC,CASSSSETYEQYF
TRBJ2-5,-,TRBD2,TRBV10-3,TGTGCCATCAGTGACCGACTAGCGGGAGAGGTCGGAGAGACCCAGTACTTC,CAISDRLAGEVGETQYF
TRBJ2-7,-,-,TRBV28,TGTGCCAGCAGCAGCCCAGGAATCTACGAGCAGTACTTC,CASSSPGIYEQYF
TRBJ2-3,-,-,TRBV7-2,TGTGCCAGCAGCTTCAGAAAGCTTCACGCGGGCTCTTCTACAGATACGCAGTATTTT,CASSFRKLHAGSSTDTQYF
TRBJ2-1,-,TRBD2,TRBV25-1,TGTGCCAATACTAGCGGGTATACCCATGAGCAGTTCTTC,CANTSGYTHEQFF
TRBJ2-3,-,TRBD2,TRBV7-9,TGTGCCAGCAGCCCTAGCGGTGTTGGCACAGATACGCAGTATTTT,CASSPSGVGTDTQYF
TRBJ2-7,-,TRBD1,TRBV7-9,TGTGCCAGCAGCCACAGGGACAGCCAGTCTCCCCCAACGGGCGAGCAGTACTTC,CASSHRDSQSPPTGEQYF
TRBJ2-2,-,-,TRBV7-2,TGTGCCAGCAGCTTATTAGGGGGCGGGGGCACCGGGGAGCTGTTTTTT,CASSLLGGGGTGELFF
TRBJ2-5,few,-,TRBV7-8,TGTGCCAGCAGCTTAGGGATGGAGACCCAGTACTTC,CASSLGMETQYF
TRBJ2-3,-,-,TRBV29-1,TGCAGCGTTGCGGGGACTTTCGGCACAGATACGCAGTATTTT,CSVAGTFGTDTQYF
TRBJ2-2,-,-,TRBV27,TGTGCCAGCAGTTTATTCTGGGAAGGGGAGCTGTTTTTT,CASSLFWEGELFF
TRBJ2-2,-,-,TRBV5-6,TGTGCCAGCAGCTTGGGGACTACCACCACCGGGGAGCTGTTTTTT,CASSLGTTTTGELFF
TRBJ1-2,-,-,TRBV5-5,TGTGCCAGCAGCTGGACAGCGCCCTTAGGCTATGGCTACACCTTC,CASSWTAPLGYGYTF
TRBJ1-1,-,-,TRBV6-4,TGTGCCAGCAGTGTTTCAGGGAACACTGAAGCTTTCTTT,CASSVSGNTEAFF
TRBJ2-5,-,TRBD2,TRBV5-5,TGTGCCAGCAGCCCGGGACTAGCGGGGAACCAAGAGACCCAGTACTTC,CASSPGLAGNQETQYF
TRBJ1-1,-,TRBD1,TRBV7-8,TGTGCCAGCAGCATGGGACAGGGGGCGACTGAAGCTTTCTTT,CASSMGQGATEAFF
TRBJ2-7,-,TRBD1,TRBV7-2,TGTGCCAGCAGCCCCCGACAGGGGGCTAGATACGAGCAGTACTTC,CASSPRQGARYEQYF
TRBJ2-7,-,-,TRBV2,TGTGCCAGCAGTGACGGTGGGATAGCCCTCTCCTACGAGCAGTACTTC,CASSDGGIALSYEQYF
TRBJ2-1,once,TRBD2,TRBV11-2,TGTGCCAGCAGCAAGCGGGGGCATGGCTACAATGAGCAGTTCTTC,CASSKRGHGYNEQFF
TRBJ2-7,large,TRBD2,TRBV4-3,TGCGCCAGCAGCCAAACTAGCGGGAGCCCACTAGACGAGCAGTACTTC,CASSQTSGSPLDEQYF
TRBJ1-1,-,-,TRBV11-2,TGTGCCAGCACCCCCTATCAGGAAGAAGCTGAAGCTTTCTTT,CASTPYQEEAEAFF
TRBJ1-5,-,-,TRBV27,TGTGCCAGCAGTTGGACATATAGCAATCAGCCCCAGCATTTT,CASSWTYSNQPQHF
TRBJ2-5,-,-,TRBV4-1,TGCGCCAGCAGCCAAGATCCAGGCGTCCACGAGACCCAGTACTTC,CASSQDPGVHETQYF
TRBJ1-2,-,-,TRBV9,TGTGCCAGCAGCGTAGGCAACTATGGCTACACCTTC,CASSVGNYGYTF
TRBJ2-1,-,-,TRBV27,TGTGCCAGCAGCCCGGGACAATTATACAATGAGCAGTTCTTC,CASSPGQLYNEQFF
TRBJ1-1,-,-,TRBV19,TGTGCCAGTAGGACCGGGACCGAAGCTTTCTTT,CASRTGTEAFF
TRBJ2-1,-,TRBD2,TRBV2,TGTGCCAGCAGGGTAGCCGGGACTAGCGGGAGCAACCGCAATGAGCAGTTCTTC,CASRVAGTSGSNRNEQFF
TRBJ1-2,-,TRBD1,TRBV10-3,TGTGCCATCAGTGATAGGGGACAGATAAACTATGGCTACACCTTC,CAISDRGQINYGYTF
TRBJ2-1,-,TRBD2,TRBV28,TGTGCCAGCACCACTAGTTTGCGGGAGCCCCGGGATGAGCAGTTCTTC,CASTTSLREPRDEQFF
TRBJ1-5,-,TRBD1,TRBV10-3,TGTGCCACCGGCCGGACAGGGAATAGCAATCAGCCCCAGCATTTT,CATGRTGNSNQPQHF
TRBJ1-2,-,-,TRBV9,TGTGCCAGCAGCGCCCTCGGGGGGGGATCTAACTATGGCTACACCTTC,CASSALGGGSNYGYTF
TRBJ2-5,-,TRBD2,TRBV7-3,TGTGCCAGCAGCTTAATCGGCGGGAGGTCCATGTTTGGCCAGTACTTC,CASSLIGGRSMFGQYF
TRBJ2-1,once,TRBD2,TRBV5-5,TGTGCCAGCAGCTTGTGGCTAGCGGCAAGCTCCTACAATGAGCAGTTCTTC,CASSLWLAASSYNEQFF
TRBJ2-1,-,TRBD1,TRBV11-3,TGTGCCAGCAGCTTAGTTTTGTGGACAGGGGACGTTCTCCACAATGAGCAGTTCTTC,CASSLVLWTGDVLHNEQFF
TRBJ1-1,-,-,TRBV27,TGTGCCAGCAGTTTGGACAGAAGAACTGAAGCTTTCTTT,CASSLDRRTEAFF
TRBJ1-1,-,-,TRBV6-1,TGTGCCAGCAGTGAAGGGTCTGTGACTGAAGCTTTCTTT,CASSEGSVTEAFF
TRBJ1-6,-,-,TRBV28,TGTGCCACCAACCCCGGGACGGAGAGCTCCTATAATTCACCCCTCCACTTT,CATNPGTESSYNSPLHF
TRBJ2-3,-,-,TRBV7-3,TGTGCCAGCAGCTTAACGTCGGGAGTGCCCGATACGCAGTATTTT,CASSLTSGVPDTQYF
TRBJ1-1,-,TRBD1,TRBV7-9,TGTGCCAGCAGCTGGGACAGGGGGCTCATGAACACTGAAGCTTTCTTT,CASSWDRGLMNTEAFF
TRBJ1-4,-,-,TRBV21-1,TGTGCCAGCAGCAGACCGGGACTTGGGGAAAAACTGTTTTTT,CASSRPGLGEKLFF
TRBJ2-1,-,TRBD2,TRBV4-2,TGTGCCAGCAGCCCGGGACTAGCGGGGATCGTCTCCTACAATGAGCAGTTCTTC,CASSPGLAGIVSYNEQFF
TRBJ2-1,-,TRBD2,TRBV7-2,TGTGCCAGCCCCGGGACTAGCGGGAGAGGTTTCTACAATGAGCAGTTCTTC,CASPGTSGRGFYNEQFF
TRBJ2-7,-,TRBD2,TRBV28,TGTGCCAGCAGGATCCGCCCGGCTAGCGGGATCTCCTACGAGCAGTACTTC,CASRIRPASGISYEQYF
TRBJ1-2,-,-,TRBV28,TGTGCCAGCAGTTACTTCTATGGCTACACCTTC,CASSYFYGYTF
TRBJ2-1,-,-,TRBV19,TGTGCCAGTAGTATAAACGGATGGGATGAGCAGTTCTTC,CASSINGWDEQFF
TRBJ2-2,-,TRBD2,TRBV27,TGTGCCAGCAGTTCCCCCTCTAGCGGGAGGGCCTTGCGCGGGGAGCTGTTTTTT,CASSSPSSGRALRGELFF
TRBJ2-7,-,TRBD2,TRBV4-3,TGCGCCAGCAGCCAAGATATGGGGTCTAGCGGGAATACGGCCTACGAGCAGTACTTC,CASSQDMGSSGNTAYEQYF
TRBJ2-2,-,-,TRBV6-1,TGTGCCAGCAGTGAATATTTCGGGCCGAACACCGGGGAGCTGTTTTTT,CASSEYFGPNTGELFF
TRBJ2-2,-,-,TRBV4-1,TGCGCCAGCAGCCACGGTCAGAACACCGGGGAGCTGTTTTTT,CASSHGQNTGELFF